These 26 T cell receptor beta chains came from one sample sequenced in a study of blood T cells in healthy people across ages. Together with a sample-barcoded 5' primer, a J-beta primer mix was included in a second PCR lasting about 7 to 12 cycles. TCRdb fed the 5' RACE reads into MiXCR, producing one record per CDR3 protein. Among about 1.6 million distinct CDR3 sequences listed, almost 35% were seen once. Input material: blood. The receptors were sampled from a woman younger than 45 in good health.

CDR3 nucleotide sequence: TGCGCCAGCGCCTCCGTGCCGGGCTGGGAGCAGTTCTTC. Translation: CASASVPGWEQFF. This chain links TRBV5-1 with TRBJ2-1; no reliable D call. CDR3 length: 13 amino acids. Germline values: CDR1 SGHRS, CDR2 YFSETQ. V shed 7 bases and J shed 10 bases, with 18 bases lying between them.

This clonotype was detected a few times. The chain employs TRBV29-1 and TRBJ2-5; 8 bases are a match to TRBD1. Trimming removed 7 bases from V and 4 bases from J; junction bases left unmatched: 11. The CDR3 consists of 14 residues. Germline V gene lookup returns CDR1 SQVTM and CDR2 ANQGSEA. Here the CDR3 DNA reads TGCAGCGCAGACGGGGGAACAGGGGGAGAGACCCAGTACTTC. It encodes CSADGGTGGETQYF.

This clonotype occurred many times. A much larger clone sits a single nucleotide away, making a read error possible. The chain employs TRBV20-1 and TRBJ2-5; maybe TRBD2 (6 bases). The CDR3 is made up of 15 amino acids. CDR1 and CDR2 (germline): DFQATT, SNEGSKA (reference sequence). The V and J ends lost 1 base and 5 bases respectively, with 17 bases between them. DNA for the CDR3: TGCAGTGCTAGAGGGACTATACGAGGCAGGGAGACCCAGTACTTC. Encoded protein: CSARGTIRGRETQYF.

The chain carries TRBV10-1 and TRBJ1-2, with no clear D. The germline gives CDR1 WNHNN, CDR2 SYGVQD (reference sequence). Deletions cut 3 bases from V and 4 bases from J, with 12 bases between. The CDR3 is 14 residues long. The CDR3 sequence: CASSDSRQPYGYTF. The CDR3 DNA is TGCGCCAGCAGTGATTCCCGGCAGCCCTATGGCTACACCTTC.

This chain links TRBV3-1 with TRBJ2-7, with D maybe TRBD1 (6 bases). Germline V CDR1 and CDR2: LGHDT, YNNKEL (reference sequence). CDR3 length equals 14 residues. Trimming pared 4 bases from V and 3 bases from J, leaving 13 bases between. The DNA for the CDR3 is TGTGCCAGCAGCCCACGACAGGCCCTCTACGAGCAGTACTTC. Residues: CASSPRQALYEQYF.

This clonotype was detected many times. The genes are TRBV4-2 and TRBJ2-1; TRBD2 aligns across 8 bases. The CDR3 has 14 residues. In germline, CDR1 is LGHNA, CDR2 YNFKEQ. Germline trimming cut 5 bases from V and 8 bases from J; bases unmatched to any gene: 8. CDR3 residues: CASSEGTSLDEQFF. The CDR3 bases are TGTGCCAGCAGCGAAGGGACTAGTCTTGATGAGCAGTTCTTC.

This clonotype has at least ten counts. The chain joins TRBV20-1 to TRBJ2-1; D not certain. The V gene's germline CDR1 is DFQATT and CDR2 SNEGSKA (reference sequence). V gave up 6 bases and J gave up 7 bases, with 25 bases separating them. The CDR3 loop spans 16 amino acids. The CDR3 DNA is TGCAGTGCGCCTTCCTTTACTACCGTCCTAGGGAATGAGCAGTTCTTC. Amino acids: CSAPSFTTVLGNEQFF.

In its sample, this clonotype was seen a few times. V gene TRBV13 combines with J gene TRBJ2-5; 8 nucleotides agree with TRBD2. V gave up 0 bases and J gave up 7 bases; unmatched junction bases: 16. Germline V gives CDR1 PRHDT, CDR2 FYEKMQ (reference sequence). This CDR3 is 18 amino acids long. This CDR3 is CASSLGRDAGGPVRTQYF. The CDR3 DNA sequence: TGTGCCAGCAGCTTAGGCCGAGATGCGGGAGGACCCGTCAGGACCCAGTACTTC.

The chain employs TRBV7-9 and TRBJ2-7; 14 bases fit TRBD2. J lost 0 bases, V lost 5 bases, and 9 bases had no gene match. This CDR3 is built from 18 residues. CDR1 and CDR2 from the germline V gene are SEHNR and FQNEAQ (reference sequence). The CDR3 spells CASSPGLAGGLTSYEQYF. The CDR3 nucleotides read TGTGCCAGCAGCCCCGGACTAGCGGGAGGCCTAACCTCCTACGAGCAGTACTTC.

Ten or more counts support this clonotype. The genes are TRBV4-2 and TRBJ2-5; D unresolved. Germline loops: CDR1 LGHNA, CDR2 YNFKEQ. The length of the CDR3 is 13 residues. Trimming pared 0 bases from V and 7 bases from J, leaving 9 bases between. In DNA, the CDR3 is TGTGCCAGCAGCCAAGATCCGTCGGGGACCCAGTACTTC. Encoded protein: CASSQDPSGTQYF.

This chain uses TRBV20-1 with TRBJ2-5; perhaps TRBD2 as D (6 bases). Trimming pared 8 bases from V and 11 bases from J, leaving 27 bases between. Looked up from germline, CDR1 is DFQATT and CDR2 is SNEGSKA (reference sequence). The CDR3 is 14 amino acids. The CDR3 loop reads CSLESSGTGGEQYF. The CDR3 DNA reads TGCAGTTTAGAGTCCTCCGGGACTGGAGGGGAGCAGTACTTC.

In its sample, this clonotype was seen a few times. The V call is TRBV2, the J call TRBJ2-5, with 8 bases that match TRBD2. Germline CDR1 SNHLY, CDR2 FYNNEI. The CDR3 is 15 amino acids. After removal of 4 bases from V and 5 bases from J, the junction contained 9 bases not matched to a gene. CDR3 bases: TGTGCCAGCAGTGGGAACCGGGAGGGGGAGGAGACCCAGTACTTC. It is translated as CASSGNREGEETQYF.

The rearrangement links TRBV19 to TRBJ2-1, with 14 positions matching TRBD2. Germline V gives CDR1 LNHDA, CDR2 SQIVND (reference sequence). After removal of 2 bases from V and 5 bases from J, the junction contained 8 bases not matched to a gene. The CDR3 covers 18 residues. Written as DNA, the CDR3 is TGTGCCAGTAGTATAAGACGACTAGCGGGAGGGCGGGACAATGAGCAGTTCTTC. Its protein product is CASSIRRLAGGRDNEQFF.

The J gene is TRBJ2-3, the V gene TRBV10-2; D gene unclear. Germline V lookup: CDR1 WSHSY, CDR2 SAAADI. This CDR3 spans 11 amino acids. Trimming removed 7 bases from V and 6 bases from J, with 8 bases in between. The CDR3 region is CASKEGDTQYF. The CDR3 DNA follows: TGCGCCAGCAAGGAAGGTGATACGCAGTATTTT.

This clonotype was seen more than once but under ten times. A read error may produce the germline difference seen at one junction end. The chain employs TRBV11-2 and TRBJ1-1; D is unresolved. CDR3 length: 13 residues. The germline V gene has CDR1 SGHAT and CDR2 FQNNGV. CDR3 residues: CASSLGDQFEAFF. The CDR3 bases are TGTGCCAGCAGTTTAGGAGATCAGTTTGAAGCTTTCTTT.

The rearrangement uses TRBV20-1 and TRBJ2-5; 9 bases match TRBD2. The germline gives CDR1 DFQATT, CDR2 SNEGSKA (reference sequence). The CDR3 is 16 residues long. V was pared by 3 bases and J by 2 bases, with 10 bases of the junction left unmatched. CDR3 sequence reads: CSASSGTSRIQETQYF. The CDR3 nucleotides are TGCAGTGCTAGCTCCGGGACTAGCCGGATACAAGAGACCCAGTACTTC.

This clonotype was seen more than once but under ten times. This chain uses TRBV7-6 with TRBJ2-1, with TRBD1 as a possible D gene (6 bases). Germline-derived CDR1 and CDR2 are SGHVS and FNYEAQ. Deletions cut 5 bases from V and 0 bases from J, with 11 bases between. The CDR3 spans 15 residues. The CDR3 DNA sequence: TGTGCCAGCAGCGCTTCGGACAGCTCCTACAATGAGCAGTTCTTC. As protein: CASSASDSSYNEQFF.

This clonotype was counted only a few times. The gene calls are TRBV5-6 and TRBJ2-3; no clear D. Germline V gives CDR1 SGHDT, CDR2 YYEEEE. This CDR3 is built from 13 residues. Trimming took 3 bases from V and 4 from J, leaving 9 bases between them. This CDR3 is CASSWAAADTQYF. CDR3 bases: TGTGCCAGCAGCTGGGCGGCGGCAGATACGCAGTATTTT.

The chain joins TRBV5-1 to TRBJ2-5; TRBD2 aligns across 9 bases. The V gene's germline CDR1 is SGHRS and CDR2 YFSETQ. The V segment lost 1 base and the J segment 5 bases; nucleotides outside the gene matches: 18. The CDR3 covers 19 residues. In DNA, the CDR3 is TGCGCCAGCAGCTTGTGGCCTAGCGGGGCCACTAAAGGGGGGGAGACCCAGTACTTC. Translation gives CASSLWPSGATKGGETQYF.

This clonotype has more than one count but fewer than ten. The chain recombines TRBV27 with TRBJ1-6; TRBD1 might be the D (6 bases). V was pared by 7 bases and J by 3 bases, with 13 bases between. Germline values: CDR1 MNHEY, CDR2 SMNVEV (reference sequence). The CDR3 has 15 amino acids. DNA of the CDR3: TGTGCCAGCACCATCTACAGGGACTATAATTCACCCCTCCACTTT. This codes for CASTIYRDYNSPLHF.

The rearrangement links TRBV7-8 to TRBJ1-1; 11 bases align to TRBD1. The germline CDR1 and CDR2 sequences are SGHVS and FQNEAQ. This CDR3 is built from 16 residues. The junction had 16 bases not matched to a gene; V was cut back by 10 bases and J by 6 bases. The CDR3 protein is CATTKGGTGGRAEAFF. The CDR3 coding sequence is TGTGCCACTACGAAGGGGGGGACAGGGGGTCGGGCTGAAGCTTTCTTT.

This clonotype was observed a few times. V and J are TRBV3-1 and TRBJ2-1; D possibly corresponds to TRBD1 (5 bases). V gave up 2 bases and J gave up 0 bases, with 23 bases separating them. Germline V CDR1 and CDR2: LGHDT, YNNKEL (reference sequence). This CDR3 is built from 20 residues. The DNA for the CDR3 is TGTGCCAGCAGCCAATTTGGTGTGGGGCGAAGTGACATCTCCTACAATGAGCAGTTCTTC. Its translation: CASSQFGVGRSDISYNEQFF.

The chain carries TRBV20-1 and TRBJ2-3; maybe TRBD2 (5 bases). Trimming shortened V by 2 bases and J by 3 bases, and 15 bases separated the two germline ends. Germline CDR1 DFQATT, CDR2 SNEGSKA (reference sequence). CDR3 size: 15 residues. DNA for the CDR3: TGCAGTGCTAGATCCCCGGGATCAGGTACAGATACGCAGTATTTT. Amino acid sequence: CSARSPGSGTDTQYF.

In this sample, this clonotype turned up a few times. The CDR3 reads CASSRGLAARQETQYF. CDR3 in DNA: TGTGCCAGCAGCCGCGGACTAGCGGCTAGACAAGAGACCCAGTACTTC. The gene calls are TRBV5-6 and TRBJ2-5, with TRBD2 matching 10 bases. The length of the CDR3 is 16 residues. Germline V CDR1 and CDR2: SGHDT, YYEEEE. V trimming: 4 bases; J trimming: 2 bases; junction bases outside the gene matches: 8.

The gene calls are TRBV6-5 and TRBJ2-7; 8 bases agree with TRBD1. The CDR3 consists of 15 residues. Germline trimming cut 5 bases from V and 0 bases from J; bases unmatched to any gene: 6. CDR1 is MNHEY and CDR2 is SVGAGI in the germline V gene. CDR3: CASSPGQVFSYEQYF. CDR3 bases: TGTGCCAGCAGTCCGGGACAGGTATTCTCCTACGAGCAGTACTTC.

In nucleotides, the CDR3 is TGTGCCAGCAGTCCGACAGGGGTGCTCGAGCAGTACTTC. Translated: CASSPTGVLEQYF. The chain links TRBV28 to TRBJ2-7; 8 bases are a match to TRBD1. The length of the CDR3 is 13 residues. CDR1 MDHEN and CDR2 SYDVKM come from the germline V gene. Germline trimming cut 5 bases from V and 6 bases from J; bases unmatched to any gene: 6.